This T cell receptor beta chain derives from a study of OX40 agonist ivuxolimab in advanced cancers. Study-wide background: Dose-escalation patients had hepatocellular carcinoma, melanoma, renal cell or head and neck cancer.

Libraries were prepared by immunoSEQ multiplex PCR; TCRdb keeps only in-frame clonotypes and omits some of them. The table includes over 40,000 clones, roughly 84% detected once. Overall study results and limits: Researchers did not determine the expanded peripheral T cells' antigen specificity.

Concerning this clone: Antigen specificity is unknown.

V shed 6 bases, J shed 8 bases, and the junction held 5 bases outside the gene matches. The CDR3 length is 14 residues. Germline V gene data show CDR1 as SNHLY and CDR2 as FYNNEI. The chain has TRBV2 and TRBJ2-1; TRBD2 agrees at 12 bases. The clonotype originates from an adult with an advanced solid tumor such as melanoma, head and neck, liver or kidney cancer. The sequencing here drew on CD4+ or CD8+ T cells sorted from blood, taken in a trial of the OX40 agonist ivuxolimab. DNA for the CDR3: TGTGCCAGCAGCCTAGCGGGGGGGTTCTATGAGCAGTTCTTC. It is translated as CASSLAGGFYEQFF.